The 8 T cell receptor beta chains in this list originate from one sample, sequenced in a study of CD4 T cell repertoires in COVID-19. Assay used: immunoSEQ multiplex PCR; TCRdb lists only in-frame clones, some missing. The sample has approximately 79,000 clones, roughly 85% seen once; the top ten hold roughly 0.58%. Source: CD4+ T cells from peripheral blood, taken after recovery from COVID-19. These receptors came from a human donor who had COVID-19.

The CDR3, as DNA: TGTGCCAGTAGTATTTCGGCAGGGAACACTGAAGCTTTCTTT. Translated: CASSISAGNTEAFF. This sequence joins TRBV19 and TRBJ1-1; the D is unclear. Germline V CDR1 and CDR2: LNHDA, SQIVND (reference sequence). Trimming removed 3 bases from V and 1 base from J, with 9 bases in between. The length of the CDR3 is 14 residues.

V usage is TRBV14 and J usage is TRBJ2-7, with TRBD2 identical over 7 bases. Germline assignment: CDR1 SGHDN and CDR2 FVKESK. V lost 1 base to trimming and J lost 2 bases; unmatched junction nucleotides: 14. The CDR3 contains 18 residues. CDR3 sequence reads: CASSQVGLRLAGAYEQYF. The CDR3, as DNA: TGTGCCAGCAGCCAAGTGGGCCTCCGACTAGCCGGAGCCTACGAGCAGTACTTC.

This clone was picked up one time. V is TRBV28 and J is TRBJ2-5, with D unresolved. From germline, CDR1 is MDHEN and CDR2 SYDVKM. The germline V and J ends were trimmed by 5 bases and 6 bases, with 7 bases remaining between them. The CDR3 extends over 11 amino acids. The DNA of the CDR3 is TGTGCCAGCAGTAGGGAAAAGACCCAGTACTTC. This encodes CASSREKTQYF. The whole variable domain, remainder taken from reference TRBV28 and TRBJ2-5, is DVKVTQSSRYLVKRTGEKVFLECVQDMDHENMFWYRQDPGLGLRLIYFSYDVKMKEKGDIPEGYSVSREKKERFSLILESASTNQTSMYLCASSREKTQYFGPGTRLLVL.

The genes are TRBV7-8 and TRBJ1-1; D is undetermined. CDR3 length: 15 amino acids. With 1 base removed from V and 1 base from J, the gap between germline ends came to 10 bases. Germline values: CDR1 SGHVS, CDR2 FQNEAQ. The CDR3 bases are TGTGCCAGCAGCTTAGTGGGCTTCAGGAACACTGAAGCTTTCTTT. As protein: CASSLVGFRNTEAFF. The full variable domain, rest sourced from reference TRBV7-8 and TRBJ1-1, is GAGVSQSPRYKVAKRGQDVALRCDPISGHVSLFWYQQALGQGPEFLTYFQNEAQLDKSGLPSDRFFAERPEGSVSTLKIQRTQQEDSAVYLCASSLVGFRNTEAFFGQGTRLTVV.

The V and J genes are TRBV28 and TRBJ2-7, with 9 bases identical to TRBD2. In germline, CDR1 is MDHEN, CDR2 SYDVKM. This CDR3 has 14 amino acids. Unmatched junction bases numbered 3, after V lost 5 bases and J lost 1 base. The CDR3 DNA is TGTGCCAGCAGTCCTAGCGGGGATTCCTACGAGCAGTACTTC. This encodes CASSPSGDSYEQYF.

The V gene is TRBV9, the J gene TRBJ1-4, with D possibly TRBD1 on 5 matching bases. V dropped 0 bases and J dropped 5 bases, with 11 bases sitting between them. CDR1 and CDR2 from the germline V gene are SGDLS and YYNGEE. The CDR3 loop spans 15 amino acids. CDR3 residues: CASSVGAGINEKLFF. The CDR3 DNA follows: TGTGCCAGCAGCGTAGGAGCAGGGATAAATGAAAAACTGTTTTTT. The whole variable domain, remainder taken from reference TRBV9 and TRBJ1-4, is DSGVTQTPKHLITATGQRVTLRCSPRSGDLSVYWYQQSLDQGLQFLIQYYNGEERAKGNILERFSAQQFPDLHSELNLSSLELGDSALYFCASSVGAGINEKLFFGSGTQLSVL.

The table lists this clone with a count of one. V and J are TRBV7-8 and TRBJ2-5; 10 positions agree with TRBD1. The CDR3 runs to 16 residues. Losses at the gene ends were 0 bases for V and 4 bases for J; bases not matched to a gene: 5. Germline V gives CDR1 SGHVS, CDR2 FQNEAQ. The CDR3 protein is CASSLAGQGVGETQYF. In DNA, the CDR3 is TGTGCCAGCAGCTTAGCTGGACAGGGGGTAGGAGAGACCCAGTACTTC.

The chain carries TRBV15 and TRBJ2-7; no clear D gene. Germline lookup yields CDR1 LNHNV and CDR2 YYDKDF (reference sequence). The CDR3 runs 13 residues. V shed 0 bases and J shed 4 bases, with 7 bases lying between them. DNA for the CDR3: TGTGCCACCAGCAGAGATCAAGGGTACGAGCAGTACTTC. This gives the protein CATSRDQGYEQYF.